Presented here are 27 T cell receptor beta chains from one specimen sequenced in a study of Ad26.COV2.S vaccination and SARS-CoV-2 variants. TCRdb's copy holds only in-frame clones and misses some; the assay was immunoSEQ multiplex PCR. The sample holds hundreds of thousands of clones; around 90% are singletons and the top ten take about 1.5%. Treatment indicated: some 19 received Ad26.COV2.S at low or high dose, single or two shots; 5 received placebo; per-sample allocation not given. Collection of the samples took place on day 63 after the first injection of vaccine or placebo. Here the sequenced sample was peripheral blood, taken in a trial of Ad26.COV2.S vaccine versus placebo. Receptors originate from a person between 18 and 60 years old who received the Ad26.COV2.S COVID-19 vaccine or a placebo.

The chain carries TRBV3-1 (or the pseudogene TRBV3-2) and TRBJ2-6, with D perhaps TRBD2 (6 bases). Germline V gene lookup returns CDR1 LGHDT and CDR2 YNNKEL (reference sequence). The V end was cut by 1 base, the J end by 12 bases, with 13 bases between. The CDR3 totals 14 residues. The CDR3 reads CASSQGLAISVLTF. Here the CDR3 DNA reads TGTGCCAGCAGCCAAGGGCTAGCGATCAGCGTCCTGACTTTC.

The chain combines TRBV7-2 with TRBJ1-6; 8 bases agree with TRBD1. Germline CDR1 is SGHTA and CDR2 is FQGNSA. This CDR3 has 14 residues. J lost 7 bases, V lost 6 bases, and 5 bases had no gene match. This chain's CDR3 is CASSGDRGNSPLHF. The CDR3 coding sequence is TGTGCCAGCAGTGGAGACAGGGGCAATTCACCCCTCCACTTT.

This clone came up a few times. This sequence joins TRBV5-6 and TRBJ2-7; 7 positions agree with TRBD2. Germline CDR1 reads SGHDT; CDR2 reads YYEEEE. Trimming took 4 bases from V and 6 from J; bases not matched to a gene: 10. The CDR3 extends over 14 amino acids. The CDR3 is CASSGTGRSAEQYF. CDR3 bases: TGTGCCAGCAGCGGGACCGGGAGGTCAGCCGAGCAGTACTTC.

The V call is TRBV7-6, the J call TRBJ1-2, with 11 bases fitting TRBD1. Germline loops: CDR1 SGHVS, CDR2 FNYEAQ. The CDR3 is made up of 14 amino acids. Trimming took 4 bases from V and 7 from J; bases not matched to a gene: 5. This CDR3 reads CASSSGTGGIGYTF. In DNA, the CDR3 is TGTGCCAGCAGCTCCGGGACAGGGGGAATTGGCTACACCTTC.

This clone appeared a single time. This chain joins TRBV19 and TRBJ2-3; tentative D call: TRBD1 (5 bases). V lost 6 bases and J lost 2, with 12 bases in between. CDR3 length: 14 amino acids. Germline CDR1 LNHDA, CDR2 SQIVND (reference sequence). CDR3 protein: CASRWGTNTDTQYF. The CDR3 coding sequence is TGTGCCAGTAGATGGGGCACAAACACAGATACGCAGTATTTT. The variable domain in full, completed from reference TRBV19 and TRBJ2-3, reads DGGITQSPKYLFRKEGQNVTLSCEQNLNHDAMYWYRQDPGQGLRLIYYSQIVNDFQKGDIAEGYSVSREKKESFPLTVTSAQKNPTAFYLCASRWGTNTDTQYFGPGTRLTVL.

This rearrangement joins TRBV7-2 to TRBJ2-1; 8 nucleotides align to TRBD2. Germline CDR1 reads SGHTA; CDR2 reads FQGNSA. The CDR3 has 17 residues. The junction had 16 bases not matched to a gene; V was cut back by 5 bases and J by 7 bases. The CDR3 is CASSPPGGGRSGNEQFF. In nucleotides, the CDR3 is TGTGCCAGCAGCCCACCGGGGGGCGGGAGGTCTGGTAATGAGCAGTTCTTC.

CDR3 sequence: CASSPTATNEKLFF. For the CDR3, the DNA is TGTGCCAGCAGCCCAACGGCAACTAATGAAAAACTGTTTTTT. This chain connects TRBV7-2 to TRBJ1-4; D remains ambiguous. V lost 5 bases and J lost 0, with 7 bases in between. The CDR3 length is 14 residues. Germline loops: CDR1 SGHTA, CDR2 FQGNSA.

This clone was detected only a few times. This chain uses TRBV10-2 with TRBJ1-1, with D tentatively TRBD1 (5 bases). The ends were cut back, 6 bases at V and 0 bases at J, with 11 bases in the middle. CDR3 size: 14 residues. Germline V lookup: CDR1 WSHSY, CDR2 SAAADI. CDR3 loop: CASRMGGVNTEAFF. In DNA, the CDR3 is TGCGCCAGCAGAATGGGGGGTGTGAACACTGAAGCTTTCTTT.

The chain recombines TRBV11-2 with TRBJ2-1; D is possibly TRBD2 (5 bases). The CDR3 contains 15 residues. CDR1 is SGHAT, CDR2 FQNNGV, per germline. Trimming took off 5 bases at V and 2 bases at J, with 13 bases between the two ends. The CDR3 DNA is TGTGCCAGCAGCGGCTCCCCAGCGGCCTACAATGAGCAGTTCTTC. Translated, it gives CASSGSPAAYNEQFF.

The chain carries TRBV7-2 and TRBJ2-7; D is perhaps TRBD1 (6 bases). The CDR3 runs 14 residues. Germline V CDR1 and CDR2: SGHTA, FQGNSA. The V end lost 5 bases, the J end lost 7 bases, and 18 bases lay between the germline ends. The CDR3 region is CASSHGGGGREQYF. The DNA of the CDR3 is TGTGCCAGCAGCCATGGGGGCGGTGGCCGGGAGCAGTACTTC.

The table lists this clone with a count of one. The rearrangement uses TRBV9 and TRBJ2-2, with TRBD2 identical over 11 bases. Germline V gene data show CDR1 as SGDLS and CDR2 as YYNGEE. V dropped 1 base and J dropped 2; count of bases not matched to a gene: 4. The CDR3 runs to 17 residues. For the CDR3, the DNA is TGTGCCAGCAGCGTAATTGGGACTAGCGGTAACACCGGGGAGCTGTTTTTT. This sequence encodes CASSVIGTSGNTGELFF.

The chain recombines TRBV27 with TRBJ1-1, with D hard to call. The CDR3 has 13 residues. Between the trimmed V and J ends, which lost 2 bases and 4 bases, there was a span of 8 bases. Germline CDR1 reads MNHEY; CDR2 reads SMNVEV (reference sequence). CDR3 residues: CASSLGPTTEAFF. The CDR3 DNA reads as TGTGCCAGCAGTTTAGGGCCTACCACTGAAGCTTTCTTT.

The CDR3 here is CASSQDPTGSSGQETQYF. Written as DNA, the CDR3 is TGCGCCAGCAGCCAAGATCCGACGGGTAGTAGCGGGCAAGAGACCCAGTACTTC. The chain combines TRBV4-1 with TRBJ2-5, with 7 bases matching TRBD2. V lost 0 bases, J lost 2 bases, and 12 bases stayed unmatched. This CDR3 has 18 amino acids. Germline CDR1 is MGHRA and CDR2 is YSYEKL.

In its sample, this clone was seen once. This chain connects TRBV19 to TRBJ2-1; 11 bases are a match to TRBD1. Per the germline V gene, CDR1 is LNHDA and CDR2 is SQIVND (reference sequence). With 7 bases clipped from V and 6 bases from J, the junction kept 2 bases outside the gene matches. The CDR3 totals 13 residues. CDR3 DNA: TGTGCCAGTACGGGACAGGGGGGCAATGAGCAGTTCTTC. Protein sequence: CASTGQGGNEQFF.

This rearrangement joins TRBV6-2 or TRBV6-3 to TRBJ2-2, with TRBD2 matching over 14 bases. CDR1 is MNHEY, CDR2 SVGEGT, per germline. This CDR3 comprises 16 residues. Germline trimming cut 5 bases from V and 4 bases from J; bases unmatched to any gene: 3. This CDR3 reads CASSPGLAGVTGELFF. Here the CDR3 DNA reads TGTGCCAGCAGTCCGGGACTAGCGGGGGTCACCGGGGAGCTGTTTTTT.

The J gene is TRBJ1-1, the V gene TRBV3-1 (or the pseudogene TRBV3-2); no reliable D call. The CDR3 contains 16 residues. The V end lost 2 bases, the J end lost 2 bases, and 15 bases lay between the germline ends. The germline V gene has CDR1 LGHDT and CDR2 YNNKEL (reference sequence). The CDR3 DNA sequence: TGTGCCAGCAGCCAAAGTTCCCCCCCCGGAAACACTGAAGCTTTCTTT. This encodes CASSQSSPPGNTEAFF.

This clone was observed a single time. The chain is built from TRBV15 and TRBJ1-5, with D perhaps matching TRBD1 (6 bases). CDR1 is LNHNV and CDR2 is YYDKDF in the germline V gene (reference sequence). The CDR3 is 15 amino acids. Deletions cut 1 base from V and 6 bases from J, with 13 bases between. The CDR3 DNA is TGTGCCACCAGCAGAGTTGCAGGGGTTGGTCAGCCCCAGCATTTT. This sequence encodes CATSRVAGVGQPQHF.

The rearrangement links TRBV4-2 to TRBJ1-5; a weak D match, TRBD1 (5 bases). Trimming removed 4 bases at V and 4 bases at J, with 11 bases between. The CDR3 runs 14 residues. CDR1 is LGHNA, CDR2 YNFKEQ, per germline. The CDR3 bases are TGTGCCAGCAGCCGGACGGGGGAGAATCAGCCCCAGCATTTT. Residues: CASSRTGENQPQHF.

This clone has just a few counts. This rearrangement joins TRBV14 to TRBJ2-1, with TRBD2 identical over 8 bases. The V segment lost 4 bases and the J segment 4 bases; nucleotides outside the gene matches: 3. This CDR3 is built from 14 residues. Germline V gives CDR1 SGHDN, CDR2 FVKESK. DNA of the CDR3: TGTGCCAGCAGCCGGACTAGCAGTTACAATGAGCAGTTCTTC. The encoded protein is CASSRTSSYNEQFF.

In DNA, the CDR3 is TGTGCTAGTGGTTTGAAATGGGACGGGGCAAACTACGAGCAGTACTTC. Protein sequence: CASGLKWDGANYEQYF. The genes are TRBV12-5 and TRBJ2-7; D could derive from TRBD1 or TRBD2 (5 bases each). The germline CDR1 and CDR2 sequences are LGHNT and FRNRAP. The germline V and J ends were trimmed by 2 bases and 3 bases, with 17 bases remaining between them. The CDR3 consists of 16 residues.

This chain links TRBV5-1 with TRBJ2-3, with D maybe TRBD1 (6 bases). Per germline, CDR1 SGHRS and CDR2 YFSETQ. V lost 1 base and J 1 base, leaving 10 bases between the germline ends. This CDR3 contains 15 residues. CDR3 region: CASSLHRAGTDTQYF. CDR3 sequence (DNA): TGCGCCAGCAGCTTGCACAGGGCCGGCACAGATACGCAGTATTTT. The variable domain in full, with the rest retrieved from reference TRBV5-1 and TRBJ2-3, is KAGVTQTPRYLIKTRGQQVTLSCSPISGHRSVSWYQQTPGQGLQFLFEYFSETQRNKGNFPGRFSGRQFSNSRSEMNVSTLELGDSALYLCASSLHRAGTDTQYFGPGTRLTVL.

The chain is built from TRBV24-1 and TRBJ2-2, with 10 bases aligning to TRBD2. CDR1 and CDR2 from the germline V gene are KGHDR and SFDVKD. With 2 bases clipped from V and 4 bases from J, the junction kept 3 bases outside the gene matches. CDR3 length: 16 amino acids. Here the CDR3 reads CATSDSGLATTGELFF. The CDR3 coding sequence is TGTGCCACCAGTGATTCGGGACTAGCGACCACCGGGGAGCTGTTTTTT.

V and J are TRBV2 and TRBJ2-2, with D perhaps TRBD1 (5 bases). The CDR3 loop spans 15 amino acids. Germline loops: CDR1 SNHLY, CDR2 FYNNEI. Trimming shortened V by 6 bases and J by 2 bases, and 13 bases separated the two germline ends. The CDR3 here is CASRLEDINTGELFF. The CDR3 DNA reads as TGTGCCAGCAGATTAGAGGACATAAACACCGGGGAGCTGTTTTTT.

This chain joins TRBV9 and TRBJ2-3; TRBD2 agrees at 14 bases. With 2 bases clipped from V and 11 bases from J, the junction kept 16 bases outside the gene matches. Germline V gene sequence: CDR1 SGDLS, CDR2 YYNGEE. The CDR3 covers 18 residues. Here the CDR3 reads CASSVTSGTSGGPAVQYF. DNA of the CDR3: TGTGCCAGCAGCGTCACTTCCGGGACTAGCGGGGGTCCCGCCGTGCAGTATTTT.

This chain links TRBV12-3 or TRBV12-4 with TRBJ2-5; D unclear. Trimming removed 5 bases from V and 6 bases from J, with 7 bases in between. The CDR3 totals 11 residues. CDR3 in DNA: TGTGCCAGCAGTAGGGAAAAGACCCAGTACTTC. Its translation: CASSREKTQYF.

There are a few counts of this clone. The rearrangement uses TRBV6-5 and TRBJ2-5; D possibly uses TRBD1 or TRBD2 (7 bases each). This CDR3 is 14 amino acids long. V was pared by 10 bases and J by 1 base, with 16 bases between. Per germline, CDR1 MNHEY and CDR2 SVGAGI. The CDR3 protein is CATLGRGPQETQYF. The CDR3 nucleotides are TGTGCCACCCTAGGGAGGGGGCCCCAAGAGACCCAGTACTTC.

This clone was recorded only once. This may stem from a read error, because a much larger clone lies one nucleotide away. The chain combines TRBV18 with TRBJ1-1, with TRBD1 identical over 7 bases. Germline trimming cut 1 base from V and 0 bases from J; bases unmatched to any gene: 2. The length of the CDR3 is 15 residues. Germline-derived CDR1 and CDR2 are KGHSH and LQKENI. CDR3 coding DNA: TGTGCCAGCTCACCACAGGGGGCTGTGAACACTGAAGCTTTCTTT. Residues: CASSPQGAVNTEAFF.